This T cell receptor beta chain was recovered during a study of blood T cell repertoires in COVID-19. V shed 4 bases and J shed 6 bases, with 11 bases lying between them. From germline, CDR1 is SGHAT and CDR2 FQNNGV. The CDR3 spans 13 residues. Authors' data handling: Reference gene primer amplification gave estimated nucleated cell counts. Assay used: immunoSEQ multiplex PCR; TCRdb lists only in-frame clones, some missing. V and J calls and clone size are given by that table; D and trimming were obtained from the DNA. The data contain 90,000 or so clones, 81% of them seen just once; the ten biggest clones take up around a quarter.

This TCR came from an elderly man with active or convalescent COVID-19. V is TRBV11-2 and J is TRBJ2-3; D possibly corresponds to TRBD1 (6 bases). Sample: peripheral blood. The CDR3 loop reads CASSSIRGDTQYF. DNA of the CDR3: TGTGCCAGCAGCTCGATAAGGGGGGATACGCAGTATTTT.